These T cell receptor beta chains were read from a single sample in a study of tumor-infiltrating lymphocytes in primary liver carcinoma. TCRdb reprocessed the multiplex PCR reads via MiXCR and lists one record per CDR3 protein. The sample has about 320,000 distinct CDR3 sequences; about 62% are singletons. Sequencing was done on a sample of peripheral blood. These receptors came from a man aged 35 to 55 with primary liver carcinoma and hepatitis B virus infection. Each CDR3 is given with its conserved first and last residue. A D gene is named only where the DNA matches it firmly. Not every row has a clone size; where given, it reads once, few, many or a size class.

j_call | clone_size | v_call | d_call | cdr3_aa | cdr3_nt
TRBJ2-7 | NA | TRBV5-5 | TRBD2 | CASLYGTTYEQYF | TGTGCCAGCTTGTATGGGACTACCTACGAGCAGTACTTC
TRBJ2-1 | many | TRBV4-3 | NA | CASSQAGSDYNEQFF | TGCGCCAGCAGCCAAGCAGGAAGCGATTACAATGAGCAGTTCTTC
TRBJ2-2 | many | TRBV11-3 | NA | CASSHQGNTGELFF | TGTGCCAGCAGCCACCAGGGGAACACCGGGGAGCTGTTTTTT
TRBJ2-5 | NA | TRBV29-1 | NA | CCVARGRGETQYF | TGCTGCGTTGCCAGAGGGCGCGGAGAGACCCAGTACTTC
TRBJ2-7 | NA | TRBV28 | TRBD2 | CASSFGGSTYEQYF | TGTGCCAGCAGTTTCGGCGGGAGTACCTACGAGCAGTACTTC
TRBJ2-3 | NA | TRBV11-2 | TRBD2 | CASSILAGSSTDTQYF | TGTGCCAGCAGCATCCTAGCGGGGTCTAGCACAGATACGCAGTATTTT
TRBJ2-1 | NA | TRBV28 | TRBD1 | CASSDLWTGSGSEQFF | TGTGCCAGCAGTGACCTATGGACAGGGTCTGGGAGTGAGCAGTTCTTC
TRBJ2-5 | NA | TRBV10-3 | TRBD2 | CASGGAQETQYF | TGTGCCTCCGGGGGGGCCCAAGAGACCCAGTACTTC
TRBJ2-1 | NA | TRBV11-3 | NA | CTSSLFPDYNEQFF | TGTACCAGCAGCTTATTTCCGGATTACAATGAGCAGTTCTTC
TRBJ2-7 | NA | TRBV6-5 | NA | CASSYSPQGGYEHYF | TGTGCGAGCAGTTACTCGCCCCAGGGTGGCTACGAGCATTACTTC
TRBJ2-1 | NA | TRBV30 | TRBD2 | CAWRTSGRAYNEQFF | TGTGCCTGGAGGACAAGCGGGAGGGCCTACAATGAGCAGTTCTTC
TRBJ2-5 | NA | TRBV7-9 | NA | CASSQTGLIGETQNF | TGTGCCAGCAGCCAGACTGGACTAATCGGGGAGACCCAGAACTTC
TRBJ2-1 | many | TRBV28 | TRBD2 | CASSFAGLAGLSSYNEQFF | TGTGCCAGCAGTTTTGCGGGACTAGCGGGATTGAGCTCCTACAATGAGCAGTTCTTC
TRBJ2-3 | NA | TRBV13 | NA | CASSFGGFTGTQYF | TGTGCCAGCAGCTTTGGCGGATTCACGGGTACGCAGTATTTT
TRBJ2-2 | NA | TRBV7-8 | NA | CANSLDMNTGELFF | TGTGCCAACAGCTTGGACATGAACACCGGGGAGCTGTTTTTT
TRBJ2-6 | many | TRBV6-5 | NA | CASSRPQSSGANVLTF | TGTGCCAGCAGTCGACCACAGAGCTCTGGGGCCAACGTCCTGACTTTC
TRBJ2-1 | NA | TRBV7-9 | TRBD2 | CASSPLPSGRSYNEQFF | TGTGCCAGCAGCCCACTCCCTAGCGGGAGGTCCTACAATGAGCAGTTCTTC
TRBJ2-7 | once | TRBV28 | NA | CASSPPGQLRYEQYF | TGTGCCAGCAGTCCACCCGGACAGCTGCGCTACGAGCAGTACTTC
TRBJ2-1 | few | TRBV5-1 | TRBD2 | CASSPGQAGGHNEQFF | TGCGCCAGCAGCCCGGGCCAAGCGGGAGGCCACAATGAGCAGTTCTTC
TRBJ2-5 | NA | TRBV4-2 | NA | CANSQEGSQETQYF | TGTGCCAACAGCCAAGAAGGTAGCCAAGAGACCCAGTACTTC
TRBJ2-2 | many | TRBV29-1 | NA | CSAIEGSYTGELFF | TGCAGCGCCATTGAGGGAAGTTATACCGGGGAGCTGTTTTTT
TRBJ1-1 | NA | TRBV6-1 | NA | CANTTQGGNTEAFF | TGTGCCAACACTACACAGGGCGGGAATACTGAAGCTTTCTTT
TRBJ1-5 | NA | TRBV10-3 | NA | CAISERNPGSNQPQHF | TGTGCCATCAGTGAGCGGAACCCAGGGAGCAATCAGCCCCAGCATTTT
TRBJ1-2 | once | TRBV4-2 | NA | CARNQEVRALYGCTF | NA
TRBJ2-5 | many | TRBV5-1 | NA | CASSGEGDQYF | TGCGCCAGCAGCGGAGAAGGGGACCAGTACTTC
TRBJ1-2 | NA | TRBV6-1 | NA | CASTLEGRGYTF | TGTGCCAGTACCCTCGAGGGAAGAGGCTACACCTTC
TRBJ2-3 | NA | TRBV10-2 | NA | CASRHTDTYYF | TGCGCCAGCAGACACACAGATACGTATTATTTT
TRBJ1-5 | few | TRBV6-2/TRBV6-3 | NA | CASTPRSRGDSQPQHF | TGTGCCAGCACCCCGAGGTCCCGGGGAGATAGTCAGCCCCAGCATTTT
TRBJ1-2 | few | TRBV6-5 | TRBD1 | CASTGQGASYGYTF | TGTGCCAGCACCGGACAGGGAGCTAGCTATGGCTACACCTTC
TRBJ1-2 | NA | TRBV28 | NA | CASSTGISNYGYTF | TGTGCCAGCAGTACGGGGATCTCTAACTATGGCTACACCTTC
TRBJ2-7 | few | TRBV6-1 | TRBD1 | CASSAGQGAYEQYF | TGTGCCAGCAGTGCGGGACAGGGAGCCTACGAGCAGTACTTC
TRBJ2-5 | NA | TRBV20-1 | TRBD2 | CSARAFRDYLETQYF | TGCAGTGCTAGAGCCTTCCGGGACTACTTGGAGACCCAGTACTTC
TRBJ2-7 | NA | TRBV12-3/TRBV12-4 | TRBD2 | CVSRKGGASGSEQYF | TGTGTCAGCAGAAAGGGGGGGGCTAGCGGGAGCGAGCAGTACTTC
TRBJ2-1 | NA | TRBV7-2 | NA | CASSLARNGRNEQFF | TGTGCCAGCAGCTTAGCAAGGAACGGGCGCAATGAGCAGTTCTTC
TRBJ2-7 | many | TRBV29-1 | TRBD1 | CSAGQGQTYEQYF | TGCAGCGCTGGACAGGGGCAGACCTACGAGCAGTACTTC
TRBJ2-5 | NA | TRBV4-3 | NA | CASSQRVARGETQYF | TGCGCCAGCAGCCAAAGAGTGGCAAGAGGGGAGACCCAGTACTTC
TRBJ2-2 | many | TRBV12-3/TRBV12-4 | TRBD1 | CASREQGTGELFF | TGTGCCAGCAGAGAACAGGGGACCGGGGAGCTGTTTTTT
TRBJ2-5 | NA | TRBV29-1 | NA | CSVDEGPTQETLYF | TGCAGCGTTGATGAGGGACCGACCCAAGAGACCCTGTACTTC
TRBJ2-6 | NA | TRBV4-2 | TRBD1 | CAGSQEDRTISGANVLTF | TGTGCCGGCAGCCAGGAGGACAGGACAATCTCTGGGGCCAACGTCCTGACATTC
TRBJ1-1 | NA | TRBV11-2 | NA | CASSPISGENTEAFF | TGTGCCAGCAGCCCCATCTCCGGCGAGAACACTGAAGCTTTCTTT
TRBJ2-4 | many | TRBV29-1 | TRBD2 | CSVAPHSGSALAKNIQYF | TGCAGCGTTGCCCCCCATAGCGGGAGTGCGCTAGCCAAAAACATTCAGTACTTC
TRBJ2-6 | NA | TRBV5-6 | TRBD2 | CASSCRGGAGANVLTF | TGTGCCAGCAGCTGTCGGGGGGGCGCCGGGGCCAACGTCCTGACTTTC
TRBJ1-1 | NA | TRBV10-2 | TRBD1 | CASTQGRVSEAFF | TGCGCCAGTACACAGGGGCGCGTCTCTGAAGCTTTCTTC
TRBJ2-7 | few | TRBV28 | TRBD2 | CASSPAGGRYEQYF | TGTGCCAGCAGTCCCGCGGGAGGGAGGTATGAGCAGTACTTC
TRBJ2-7 | NA | TRBV5-4 | NA | CASSSSVRITYEQYF | TGTGCCAGCAGCTCTAGCGTGAGGATCACCTACGAGCAGTACTTC
TRBJ2-1 | NA | TRBV5-1 | NA | CASSPRARSSYNEQFF | TGCGCCAGCAGCCCCCGTGCGCGGAGCTCCTACAATGAGCAGTTCTTC